This TCR beta chain originates from a study of CD4+ T cells in melanoma. Findings and limits, study-wide: A reported correlation linked neoantigen-specific CD4+ T cells to CD8+, macrophage and B cell function. Diverse differentiation states were reported for melanoma neoantigen-specific CD4+ T cells.

Profiled with immunoSEQ multiplex PCR; TCRdb holds only in-frame clones, not every one. The sample shows fewer than 150,000 clones, around 90% of them seen only once. This clone appeared a single time. Its antigen is not identified. The source of this sequence is a human donor with melanoma.

CDR3 in amino acids: CASSVRPRTDTQYF. The CDR3 nucleotides read TGTGCCAGCAGCGTACGCCCACGCACAGATACGCAGTATTTT. This rearrangement joins TRBV9 to TRBJ2-3; no clear D gene. The V gene's germline CDR1 is SGDLS and CDR2 YYNGEE. CDR3 size: 14 residues. Trimming shortened V by 1 base and J by 1 base, and 7 bases separated the two germline ends.